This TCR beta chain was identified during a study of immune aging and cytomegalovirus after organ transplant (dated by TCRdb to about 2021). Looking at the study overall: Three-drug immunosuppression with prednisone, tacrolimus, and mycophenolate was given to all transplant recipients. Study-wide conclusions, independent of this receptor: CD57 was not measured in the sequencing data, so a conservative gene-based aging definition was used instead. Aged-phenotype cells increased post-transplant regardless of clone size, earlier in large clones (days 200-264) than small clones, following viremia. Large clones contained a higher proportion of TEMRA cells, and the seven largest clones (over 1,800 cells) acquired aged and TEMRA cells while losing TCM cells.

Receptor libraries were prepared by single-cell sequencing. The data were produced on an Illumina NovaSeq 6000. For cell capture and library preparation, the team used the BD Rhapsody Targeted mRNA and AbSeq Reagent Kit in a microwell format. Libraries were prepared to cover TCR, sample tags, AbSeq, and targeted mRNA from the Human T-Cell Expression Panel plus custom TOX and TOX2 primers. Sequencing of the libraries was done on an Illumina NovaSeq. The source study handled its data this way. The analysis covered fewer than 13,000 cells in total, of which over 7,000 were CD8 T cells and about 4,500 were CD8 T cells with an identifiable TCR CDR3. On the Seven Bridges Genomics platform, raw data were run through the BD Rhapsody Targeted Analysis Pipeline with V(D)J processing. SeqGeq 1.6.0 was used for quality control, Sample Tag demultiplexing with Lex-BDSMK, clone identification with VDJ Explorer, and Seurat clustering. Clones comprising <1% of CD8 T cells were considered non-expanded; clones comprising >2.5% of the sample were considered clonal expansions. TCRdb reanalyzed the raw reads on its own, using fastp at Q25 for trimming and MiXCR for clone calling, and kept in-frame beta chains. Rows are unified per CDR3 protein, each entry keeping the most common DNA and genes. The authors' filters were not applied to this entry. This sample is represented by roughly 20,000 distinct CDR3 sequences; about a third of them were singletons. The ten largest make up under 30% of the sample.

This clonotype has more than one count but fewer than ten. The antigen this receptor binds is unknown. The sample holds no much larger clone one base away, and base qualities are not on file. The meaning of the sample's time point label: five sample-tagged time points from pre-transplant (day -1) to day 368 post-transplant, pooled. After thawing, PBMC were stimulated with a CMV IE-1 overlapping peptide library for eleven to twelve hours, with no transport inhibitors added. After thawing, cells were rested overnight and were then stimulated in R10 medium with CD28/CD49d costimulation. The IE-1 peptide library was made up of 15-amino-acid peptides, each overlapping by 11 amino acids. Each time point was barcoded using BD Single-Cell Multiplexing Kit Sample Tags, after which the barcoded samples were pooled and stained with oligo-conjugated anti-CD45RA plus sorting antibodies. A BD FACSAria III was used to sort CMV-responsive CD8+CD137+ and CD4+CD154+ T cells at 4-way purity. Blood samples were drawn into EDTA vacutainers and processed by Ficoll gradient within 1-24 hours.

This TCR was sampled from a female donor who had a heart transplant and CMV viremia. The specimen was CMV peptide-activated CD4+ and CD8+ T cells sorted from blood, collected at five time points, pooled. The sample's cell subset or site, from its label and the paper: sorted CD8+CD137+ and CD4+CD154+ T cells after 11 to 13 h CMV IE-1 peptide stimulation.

In nucleotide form, the sequence is TGTGCCAGCAGCCAGTCGCCGGGAGACTACGAGCAGTACTTC. This sequence encodes CASSQSPGDYEQYF. The chain uses TRBV13 and TRBJ2-7; D gene: possibly TRBD2, on 6 matching bases. Its CDR3 holds 14 amino acids, cysteine through phenylalanine. Here the CDR3 DNA is all that survives: 42 bases in frame from base 1. CDR1 and CDR2, per the germline V gene (reference sequence), are PRHDT and FYEKMQ. V sheds 5 bases and J sheds 3 bases, leaving 14 bases between their ends.